This entry features one TCR beta chain sequence. Its specificity is unknown. The sample comes from a study of shared clonotypes between healthy human individuals. Overall study: The donor group consisted of two women and a few men, aged 18 to 49. Study findings and constraints: For naive CD4 cells, roughly 5% of clonotypes were shared across a handful of donors.

The CDR3 totals 12 residues. The ends were cut back, 4 bases at V and 9 bases at J, with 10 bases in the middle. Germline CDR1 LNHDA, CDR2 SQIVND (reference sequence). Sorted-subset replicate PCR reactions were performed with 150 to 200 ng DNA, corresponding to tens of thousands of T cell genomes. Original processing notes: Filtering differed for immunoSEQ, which gave only junction sequences without quality scores. Profiling relied on immunoSEQ multiplex PCR, and the TCRdb table lists in-frame clones only, not all of them. The V and J calls and clone size were taken over from that table, and D and trimming were inferred from the DNA. The sample consists of approximately 2.4 million clones, approximately 96% of them appearing once.

Sequencing was performed on naive CD4+ T cells sorted from blood. Subset given: CD45RA+ positively selected. The clonotype comes from a man between 18 and 29 years old in good health. The chain is built from TRBV19 and TRBJ1-5; perhaps TRBD1 as D (6 bases). The CDR3 coding sequence is TGTGCCAGTAGTAAACTAGGGGGGCCCCAGCATTTT. This codes for CASSKLGGPQHF.